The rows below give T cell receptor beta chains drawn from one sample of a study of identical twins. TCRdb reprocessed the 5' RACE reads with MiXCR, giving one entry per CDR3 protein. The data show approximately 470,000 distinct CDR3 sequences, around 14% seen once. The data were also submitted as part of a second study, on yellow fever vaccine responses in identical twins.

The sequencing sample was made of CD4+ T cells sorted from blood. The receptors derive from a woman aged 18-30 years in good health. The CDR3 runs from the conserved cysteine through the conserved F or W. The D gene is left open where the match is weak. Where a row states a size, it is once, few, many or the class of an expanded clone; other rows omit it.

CDR3 protein: CASSQITGGGNTIYF
CDR3 DNA: TGCGCCAGCAGCCAGATAACAGGGGGTGGAAACACCATATATTTT
clone size: few
V gene: TRBV4-1
J gene: TRBJ1-3
D gene: TRBD1

CDR3 protein: CSAHREHTIYF
CDR3 DNA: TGCAGCGCTCACAGGGAGCACACCATATATTTT
clone size: NA
V gene: TRBV29-1
J gene: TRBJ1-3
D gene: NA

CDR3 protein: CASSFSGGSTHEQFF
CDR3 DNA: TGTGCCAGCAGCTTTAGCGGGGGGTCTACCCATGAGCAGTTCTTC
clone size: NA
V gene: TRBV5-5
J gene: TRBJ2-1
D gene: TRBD2

CDR3 protein: CASSLVKLAGGSYNEQFF
CDR3 DNA: TGTGCCAGCAGTCTGGTAAAACTAGCGGGGGGGTCCTACAATGAGCAGTTCTTC
clone size: few
V gene: TRBV6-1
J gene: TRBJ2-1
D gene: TRBD2

CDR3 protein: CASSPLHSDTQYF
CDR3 DNA: TGTGCCAGTAGCCCACTTCACTCAGATACGCAGTATTTT
clone size: few
V gene: TRBV19
J gene: TRBJ2-3
D gene: NA

CDR3 protein: CASSIGLAGGEQYF
CDR3 DNA: TGTGCCAGTAGTATCGGACTAGCGGGAGGAGAGCAGTACTTC
clone size: NA
V gene: TRBV19
J gene: TRBJ2-7
D gene: TRBD2

CDR3 protein: CSARKGGANEKLFF
CDR3 DNA: TGCAGTGCTAGGAAGGGGGGCGCTAATGAAAAACTGTTTTTT
clone size: few
V gene: TRBV20-1
J gene: TRBJ1-4
D gene: NA

CDR3 protein: CSARNQLAAYQETQYF
CDR3 DNA: TGCAGTGCAAGAAATCAACTAGCGGCGTACCAAGAGACCCAGTACTTC
clone size: few
V gene: TRBV20-1
J gene: TRBJ2-5
D gene: TRBD2

CDR3 protein: CASSLGRQGNINEQFF
CDR3 DNA: TGTGCCAGCAGTCTCGGAAGACAGGGCAACATCAATGAGCAGTTCTTC
clone size: many
V gene: TRBV12-3/TRBV12-4
J gene: TRBJ2-1
D gene: TRBD1

CDR3 protein: CSALPSGHEQYF
CDR3 DNA: TGCAGTGCCTTGCCCTCGGGGCACGAGCAGTACTTC
clone size: few
V gene: TRBV20-1
J gene: TRBJ2-7
D gene: NA

CDR3 protein: CASSLSQVRSYNEQFF
CDR3 DNA: TGTGCCAGCAGTTTATCTCAGGTCCGATCCTACAATGAGCAGTTCTTC
clone size: many
V gene: TRBV28
J gene: TRBJ2-1
D gene: NA

CDR3 protein: CASSLGGTVTREKFF
CDR3 DNA: TGTGCCAGCAGCTTAGGGGGAACGGTTACCAGGGAGAAGTTCTTC
clone size: NA
V gene: TRBV7-9
J gene: TRBJ2-1
D gene: NA

CDR3 protein: CASSLYPSGRNTGELFF
CDR3 DNA: TGCGCCAGCAGCTTGTATCCTAGCGGGAGGAACACCGGGGAGCTGTTTTTT
clone size: NA
V gene: TRBV5-1
J gene: TRBJ2-2
D gene: TRBD2

CDR3 protein: CARSFGGLVPNEQFF
CDR3 DNA: TGTGCCAGGAGCTTCGGGGGACTAGTCCCCAATGAGCAGTTCTTC
clone size: NA
V gene: TRBV7-9
J gene: TRBJ2-1
D gene: TRBD2

CDR3 protein: CASSRDRGEQYF
CDR3 DNA: TGTGCCAGCAGCCGCGACCGGGGAGAGCAGTACTTC
clone size: many
V gene: TRBV3-1
J gene: TRBJ2-7
D gene: NA

CDR3 protein: CSVDYEAAQGAGGNSPLHF
CDR3 DNA: TGCAGCGTTGATTACGAGGCTGCGCAGGGGGCAGGTGGTAATTCACCCCTCCACTTT
clone size: NA
V gene: TRBV29-1
J gene: TRBJ1-6
D gene: TRBD1

CDR3 protein: CASSGLRGQGTDTQYF
CDR3 DNA: TGTGCCAGCAGTGGCCTCAGGGGGCAGGGCACAGATACGCAGTATTTT
clone size: once
V gene: TRBV6-1
J gene: TRBJ2-3
D gene: TRBD1

CDR3 protein: CATSRDGTYTDTQYF
CDR3 DNA: TGTGCCACCAGCAGAGATGGGACTTACACAGATACGCAGTATTTT
clone size: NA
V gene: TRBV15
J gene: TRBJ2-3
D gene: NA

CDR3 protein: CASSQEAGGGSGELFF
CDR3 DNA: TGCGCCAGCAGCCAAGAAGCCGGGGGAGGGTCCGGGGAGCTGTTTTTT
clone size: NA
V gene: TRBV4-3
J gene: TRBJ2-2
D gene: TRBD2

CDR3 protein: CSARRGSETQYF
CDR3 DNA: TGCAGTGCTAGGCGAGGGTCGGAGACCCAGTACTTC
clone size: few
V gene: TRBV20-1
J gene: TRBJ2-5
D gene: NA

CDR3 protein: CSVEGDIRTGELFF
CDR3 DNA: TGCAGCGTTGAAGGGGACATTCGCACCGGGGAGCTGTTTTTT
clone size: NA
V gene: TRBV29-1
J gene: TRBJ2-2
D gene: NA

CDR3 protein: CSATQGVSNQPQHF
CDR3 DNA: TGCAGTGCTACACAGGGGGTGAGCAATCAGCCCCAGCATTTT
clone size: few
V gene: TRBV20-1
J gene: TRBJ1-5
D gene: TRBD1

CDR3 protein: CASSSPGSPYNEQFF
CDR3 DNA: TGTGCCAGCAGTTCCCCGGGATCCCCCTACAATGAGCAGTTCTTC
clone size: few
V gene: TRBV28
J gene: TRBJ2-1
D gene: NA

CDR3 protein: CSARGARGPTGELFF
CDR3 DNA: TGCAGTGCTAGAGGGGCAAGGGGACCCACCGGGGAGCTGTTTTTT
clone size: NA
V gene: TRBV20-1
J gene: TRBJ2-2
D gene: NA

CDR3 protein: CASSPGLVVNEQFF
CDR3 DNA: TGTGCCAGTAGTCCTGGACTAGTTGTAAATGAGCAGTTCTTC
clone size: NA
V gene: TRBV19
J gene: TRBJ2-1
D gene: TRBD2

CDR3 protein: CASSLRTSGRYNEQFF
CDR3 DNA: TGTGCCAGCAGCTTGCGGACTAGCGGGAGATATAATGAGCAGTTCTTC
clone size: NA
V gene: TRBV5-6
J gene: TRBJ2-1
D gene: TRBD2

CDR3 protein: CASSEFGQITGELFF
CDR3 DNA: TGTGCCAGCAGTGAATTTGGGCAGATCACCGGGGAGCTGTTTTTT
clone size: NA
V gene: TRBV25-1
J gene: TRBJ2-2
D gene: NA

CDR3 protein: CASSVYLEPYNEQFF
CDR3 DNA: TGTGCCAGCAGCGTATATCTAGAACCCTACAATGAGCAGTTCTTC
clone size: few
V gene: TRBV9
J gene: TRBJ2-1
D gene: NA

CDR3 protein: CASSLRGSGGDTQYF
CDR3 DNA: TGTGCCAGCAGTTTAAGGGGTAGCGGGGGAGATACGCAGTATTTT
clone size: NA
V gene: TRBV12-3/TRBV12-4
J gene: TRBJ2-3
D gene: TRBD2

CDR3 protein: CASRISTGLTTGELFF
CDR3 DNA: TGTGCCAGCAGGATTTCAACGGGGTTAACCACCGGGGAGCTGTTTTTT
clone size: NA
V gene: TRBV6-1
J gene: TRBJ2-2
D gene: NA

CDR3 protein: CASSRRGENTDTQYF
CDR3 DNA: TGCGCCAGCAGCCGGAGGGGGGAAAACACAGATACGCAGTATTTT
clone size: NA
V gene: TRBV4-3
J gene: TRBJ2-3
D gene: NA

CDR3 protein: CASRQGLGREQYF
CDR3 DNA: TGTGCCAGCAGACAGGGTCTTGGTCGCGAGCAGTACTTC
clone size: few
V gene: TRBV6-1
J gene: TRBJ2-7
D gene: NA

CDR3 protein: CASSLARTWDPGNEQYF
CDR3 DNA: TGTGCCAGCAGCTTAGCCCGCACCTGGGACCCGGGCAACGAGCAGTACTTC
clone size: NA
V gene: TRBV7-2
J gene: TRBJ2-7
D gene: NA

CDR3 protein: CASSPSTVSSYEQYF
CDR3 DNA: TGTGCCAGCAGCCCGTCGACAGTTAGCTCCTACGAGCAGTACTTC
clone size: NA
V gene: TRBV7-9
J gene: TRBJ2-7
D gene: NA

CDR3 protein: CASSIGGGRGQETQYF
CDR3 DNA: TGCGCCAGCAGCATTGGCGGCGGAAGAGGACAAGAGACCCAGTACTTC
clone size: NA
V gene: TRBV5-1
J gene: TRBJ2-5
D gene: NA